This T cell receptor beta chain is from a study of early T cells in non-severe SARS-CoV-2 infection. TCRdb ran MiXCR on the 5' RACE reads and lists one entry per CDR3 protein. The sample lists fewer than 85,000 distinct CDR3 sequences, approximately 16% occurring once. The germline V and J ends were trimmed by 7 bases and 5 bases, with 21 bases remaining between them. Germline CDR1 SQVTM, CDR2 ANQGSEA. This CDR3 is built from 14 residues. Sample: whole blood. The sequence was collected from an adult who was a healthcare worker with PCR-confirmed SARS-CoV-2 infection or an uninfected control (not recorded which). The chain uses TRBV29-1 and TRBJ2-7; D possibly corresponds to TRBD2 (6 bases). Here the CDR3 DNA reads TGCAGCGCCCGGGAAGGCGGCGGGGCTAACGAGCAGTACTTC. It yields the protein CSAREGGGANEQYF.